This T cell receptor beta chain was recovered during a study of T cells in Graves' hyperthyroidism and ophthalmopathy. Amplification yielded TCR beta CDR3 regions, with RNA transcripts as the source. HTBI primers were used for first-round RT-PCR of the TCR CDR3. Via MiXCR, TCRdb re-called the multiplex PCR reads, giving one row per CDR3 protein. The sample records around 620,000 distinct CDR3 sequences, about 43% being singletons. The CDR3 is made up of 12 amino acids. With 3 bases removed from V and 2 bases from J, the gap between germline ends came to 5 bases. CDR1 and CDR2 from the germline V gene are SGHRS and YFSETQ. This clonotype appeared many times.

The clonotype comes from an adult woman with Graves' disease, either hyperthyroidism or ophthalmopathy (not recorded which). Sequencing was performed on peripheral blood or thyroid tissue (not recorded which). This rearrangement joins TRBV5-1 to TRBJ2-5; D is ambiguous. The CDR3 bases are TGCGCCAGCAGCTCTCAGCAAGAGACCCAGTACTTC. Its translation: CASSSQQETQYF.